This T cell receptor (beta chain) was captured in a study of blood T cell repertoires in COVID-19. Study information: Some COVID-19 samples were acute and others convalescent; all came from the United States, Italy and Spain. PBMCs, B-cell-depleted T cells, or T cells provided the cDNA or gDNA that made up the material.

Under the authors' procedure: Amplifying reference gene primers gave estimates of nucleated cell counts. Here immunoSEQ multiplex PCR was the method, and the copy in TCRdb shows in-frame clones only, minus some. Clone size and V and J calls were adopted from that table, with D and trimming inferred from the DNA. The table includes more than 100,000 clones, 84% detected once. The CDR3 extends over 15 amino acids. This receptor was identified in a woman of 80 years or more with acute or convalescent COVID-19. Sequencing input: peripheral blood. This rearrangement joins TRBV21-1 to TRBJ1-4; the table's D call, TRBD1, has no DNA check behind it. TRBV21-1 is a listed pseudogene. The CDR3 spells CASSKESGPNEKLFF. DNA of the CDR3: TGTGCCAGCAGCAAAGAATCAGGGCCGAATGAAAAACTGTTTTTT.